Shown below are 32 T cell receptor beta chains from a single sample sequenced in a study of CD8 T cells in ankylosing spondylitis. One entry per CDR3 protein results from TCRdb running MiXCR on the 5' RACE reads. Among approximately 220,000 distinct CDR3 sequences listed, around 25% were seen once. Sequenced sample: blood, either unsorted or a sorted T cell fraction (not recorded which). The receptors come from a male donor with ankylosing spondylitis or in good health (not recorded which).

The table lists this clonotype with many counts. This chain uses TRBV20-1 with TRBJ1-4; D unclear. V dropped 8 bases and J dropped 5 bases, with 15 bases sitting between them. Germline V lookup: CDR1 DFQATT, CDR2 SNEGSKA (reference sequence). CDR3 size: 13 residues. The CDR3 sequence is CSPSKAGNEKLFF. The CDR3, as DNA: TGCAGTCCGTCGAAGGCGGGGAATGAAAAACTGTTTTTT.

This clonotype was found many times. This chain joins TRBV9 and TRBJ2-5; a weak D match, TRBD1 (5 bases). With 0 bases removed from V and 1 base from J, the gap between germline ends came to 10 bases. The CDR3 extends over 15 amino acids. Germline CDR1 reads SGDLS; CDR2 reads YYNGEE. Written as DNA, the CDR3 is TGTGCCAGCAGCGTAGGGCCAGGGCCCCAAGAGACCCAGTACTTC. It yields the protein CASSVGPGPQETQYF.

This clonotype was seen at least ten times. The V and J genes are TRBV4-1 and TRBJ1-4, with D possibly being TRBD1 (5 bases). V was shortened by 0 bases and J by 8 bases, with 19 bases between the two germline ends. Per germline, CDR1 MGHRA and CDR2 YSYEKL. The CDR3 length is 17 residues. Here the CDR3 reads CASSQELWSGLREKLFF. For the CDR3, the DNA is TGCGCCAGCAGCCAAGAGCTCTGGTCGGGGCTACGGGAAAAACTGTTTTTT.

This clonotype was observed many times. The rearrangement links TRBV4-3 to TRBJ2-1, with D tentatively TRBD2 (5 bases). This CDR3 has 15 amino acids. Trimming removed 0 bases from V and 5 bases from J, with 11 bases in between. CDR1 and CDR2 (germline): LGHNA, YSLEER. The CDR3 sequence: CASSQEFAGHNEQFF. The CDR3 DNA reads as TGCGCCAGCAGCCAAGAATTCGCGGGTCACAATGAGCAGTTCTTC.

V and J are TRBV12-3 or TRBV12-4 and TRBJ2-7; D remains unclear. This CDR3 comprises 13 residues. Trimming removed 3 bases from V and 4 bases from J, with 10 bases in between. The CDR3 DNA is TGTGCCAGCAGTTTGGAGTCGCCTTACGAGCAGTACTTC. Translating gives CASSLESPYEQYF.

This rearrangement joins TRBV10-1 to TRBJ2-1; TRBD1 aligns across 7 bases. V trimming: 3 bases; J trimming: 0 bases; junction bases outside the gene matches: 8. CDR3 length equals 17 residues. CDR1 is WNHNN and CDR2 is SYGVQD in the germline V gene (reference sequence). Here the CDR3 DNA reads TGCGCCAGCAGTGAAACTGGGACAGCCAGCTCCTACAATGAGCAGTTCTTC. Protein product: CASSETGTASSYNEQFF.

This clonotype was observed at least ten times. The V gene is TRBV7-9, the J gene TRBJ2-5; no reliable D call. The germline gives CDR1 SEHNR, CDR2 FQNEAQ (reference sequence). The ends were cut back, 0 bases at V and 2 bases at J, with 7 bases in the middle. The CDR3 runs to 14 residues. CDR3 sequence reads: CASSLAKNQETQYF. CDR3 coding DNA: TGTGCCAGCAGCTTAGCAAAGAATCAAGAGACCCAGTACTTC.

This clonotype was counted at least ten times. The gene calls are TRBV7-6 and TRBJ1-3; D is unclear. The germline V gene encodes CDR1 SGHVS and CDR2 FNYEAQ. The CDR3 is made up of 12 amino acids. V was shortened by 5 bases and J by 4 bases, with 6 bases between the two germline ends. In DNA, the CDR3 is TGTGCCAGCAGCCTAGGGGGAAACACCATATATTTT. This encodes CASSLGGNTIYF.

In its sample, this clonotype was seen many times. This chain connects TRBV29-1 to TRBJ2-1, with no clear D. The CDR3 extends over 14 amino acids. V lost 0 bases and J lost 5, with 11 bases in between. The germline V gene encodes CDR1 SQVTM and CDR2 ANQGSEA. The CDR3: CSVEDLVRDNEQFF. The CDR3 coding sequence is TGCAGCGTTGAAGATCTTGTACGTGACAATGAGCAGTTCTTC.

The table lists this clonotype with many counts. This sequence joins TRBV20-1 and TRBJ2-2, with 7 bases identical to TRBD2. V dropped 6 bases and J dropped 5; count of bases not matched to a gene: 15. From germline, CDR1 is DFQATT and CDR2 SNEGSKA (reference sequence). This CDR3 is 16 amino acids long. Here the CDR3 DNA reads TGCAGTGCGCTCCCTAGGGTAGCGGGCTATACCGGGGAGCTGTTTTTT. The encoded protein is CSALPRVAGYTGELFF.

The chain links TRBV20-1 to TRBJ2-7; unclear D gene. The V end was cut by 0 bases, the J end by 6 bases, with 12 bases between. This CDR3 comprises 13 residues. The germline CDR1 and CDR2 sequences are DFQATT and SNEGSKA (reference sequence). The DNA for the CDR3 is TGCAGTGCTAGAGACCCGTTTGCCACCGAGCAGTACTTC. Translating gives CSARDPFATEQYF.

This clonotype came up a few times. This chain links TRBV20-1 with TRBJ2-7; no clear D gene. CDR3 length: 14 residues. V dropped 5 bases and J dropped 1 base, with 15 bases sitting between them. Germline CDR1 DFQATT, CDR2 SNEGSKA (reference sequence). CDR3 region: CSARIAAGSYEQYF. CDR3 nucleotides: TGCAGTGCTCGAATCGCAGCCGGGTCCTACGAGCAGTACTTC.

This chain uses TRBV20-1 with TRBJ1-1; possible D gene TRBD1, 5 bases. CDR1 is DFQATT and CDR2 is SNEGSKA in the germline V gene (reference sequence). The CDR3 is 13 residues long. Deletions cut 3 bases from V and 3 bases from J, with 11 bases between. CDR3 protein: CSASLGEHTEAFF. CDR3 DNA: TGCAGTGCTAGTTTGGGGGAACACACTGAAGCTTTCTTT.

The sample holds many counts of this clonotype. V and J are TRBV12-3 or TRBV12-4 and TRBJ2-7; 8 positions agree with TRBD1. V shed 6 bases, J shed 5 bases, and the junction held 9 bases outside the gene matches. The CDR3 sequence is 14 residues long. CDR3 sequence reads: CASSSTDRGHEQYF. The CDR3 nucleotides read TGTGCCAGCAGCTCCACCGACAGGGGCCACGAGCAGTACTTC.

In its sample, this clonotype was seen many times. In DNA form, the CDR3 reads TGTGCCAGCAGTGCGGGACAGGGGACTCAAGAGACCCAGTACTTC. Translation: CASSAGQGTQETQYF. The chain has TRBV12-3 or TRBV12-4 and TRBJ2-5; 10 bases are shared with TRBD1. The CDR3 consists of 15 residues. Trimming took 5 bases from V and 2 from J; bases not matched to a gene: 5.

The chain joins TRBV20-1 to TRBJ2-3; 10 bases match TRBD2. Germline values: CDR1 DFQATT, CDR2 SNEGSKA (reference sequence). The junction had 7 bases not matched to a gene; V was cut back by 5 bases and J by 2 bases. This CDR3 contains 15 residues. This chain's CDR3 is CSALNLAGDTDTQYF. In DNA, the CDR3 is TGCAGTGCTCTTAATCTAGCGGGAGACACAGATACGCAGTATTTT.

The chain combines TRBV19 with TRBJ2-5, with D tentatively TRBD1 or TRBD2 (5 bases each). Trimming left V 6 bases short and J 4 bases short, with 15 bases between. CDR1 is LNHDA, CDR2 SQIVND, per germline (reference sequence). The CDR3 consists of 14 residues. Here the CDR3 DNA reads TGTGCCAGTAGCCGGACACCGGCGGGAGAGACCCAGTACTTC. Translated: CASSRTPAGETQYF. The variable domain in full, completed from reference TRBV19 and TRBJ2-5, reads DGGITQSPKYLFRKEGQNVTLSCEQNLNHDAMYWYRQDPGQGLRLIYYSQIVNDFQKGDIAEGYSVSREKKESFPLTVTSAQKNPTAFYLCASSRTPAGETQYFGPGTRLLVL.

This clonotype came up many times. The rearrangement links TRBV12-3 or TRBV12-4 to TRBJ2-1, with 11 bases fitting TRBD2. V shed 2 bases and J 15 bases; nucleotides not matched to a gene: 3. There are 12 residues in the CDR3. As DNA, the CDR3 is TGTGCCAGCAGTTTACCTAGCGGGAGGCCGTTCTTC. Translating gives CASSLPSGRPFF.

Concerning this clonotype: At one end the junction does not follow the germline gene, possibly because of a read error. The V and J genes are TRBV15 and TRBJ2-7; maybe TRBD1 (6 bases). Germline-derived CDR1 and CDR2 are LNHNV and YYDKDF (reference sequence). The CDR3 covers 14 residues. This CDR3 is CATSRDDRRVEQSF. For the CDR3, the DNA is TGTGCCACCAGCAGAGACGACAGGCGGGTAGAGCAGTCCTTC. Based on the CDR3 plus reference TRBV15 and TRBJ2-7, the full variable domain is DAMVIQNPRYQVTQFGKPVTLSCSQTLNHNVMYWYQQKSSQAPKLLFHYYDKDFNNEADTPDNFQSRRPNTSFCFLDIRSPGLGDTAMYLCATSRDDRRVEQSFGPGTRLTVT.

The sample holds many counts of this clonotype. CDR3 sequence reads: CASSLNGLASDTQYF. The DNA of the CDR3 is TGTGCCAGCAGCTTAAATGGACTAGCTTCAGATACGCAGTATTTT. The V and J genes are TRBV7-3 and TRBJ2-3; the match to TRBD2 covers 8 bases. Trimming at V came to 1 base and at J to 4 bases, leaving 4 bases not matched to a gene. The CDR3 loop spans 15 amino acids. Looked up from germline, CDR1 is SGHTA and CDR2 is FQGTGA.

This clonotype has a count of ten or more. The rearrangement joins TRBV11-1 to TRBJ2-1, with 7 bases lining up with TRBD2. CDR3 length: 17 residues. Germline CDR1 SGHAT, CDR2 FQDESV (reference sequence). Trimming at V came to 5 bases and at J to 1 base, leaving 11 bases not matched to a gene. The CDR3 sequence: CASSRLATLDSYNEQFF. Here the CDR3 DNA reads TGTGCCAGCAGCAGACTAGCTACCCTAGATTCCTACAATGAGCAGTTCTTC.

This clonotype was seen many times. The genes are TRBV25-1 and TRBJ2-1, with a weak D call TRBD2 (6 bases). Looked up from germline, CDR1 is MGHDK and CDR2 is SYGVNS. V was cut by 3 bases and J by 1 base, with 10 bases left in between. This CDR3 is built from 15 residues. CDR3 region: CASSDQGLSYNEQFF. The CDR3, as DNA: TGTGCCAGCAGTGATCAAGGACTATCCTACAATGAGCAGTTCTTC.

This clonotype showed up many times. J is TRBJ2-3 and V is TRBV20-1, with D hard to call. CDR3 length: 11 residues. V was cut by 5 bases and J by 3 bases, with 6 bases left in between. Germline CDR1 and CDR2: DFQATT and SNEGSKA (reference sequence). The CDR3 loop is CSAGGTDTQYF. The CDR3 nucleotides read TGCAGTGCTGGCGGAACAGATACGCAGTATTTT.

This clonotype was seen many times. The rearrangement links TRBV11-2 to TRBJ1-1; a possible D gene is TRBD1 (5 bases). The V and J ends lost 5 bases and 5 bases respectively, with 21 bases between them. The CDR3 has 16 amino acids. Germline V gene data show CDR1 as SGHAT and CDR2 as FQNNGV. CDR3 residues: CASSPPPWQGGTEAFF. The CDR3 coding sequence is TGTGCCAGCAGCCCACCCCCCTGGCAGGGTGGGACTGAAGCTTTCTTT.

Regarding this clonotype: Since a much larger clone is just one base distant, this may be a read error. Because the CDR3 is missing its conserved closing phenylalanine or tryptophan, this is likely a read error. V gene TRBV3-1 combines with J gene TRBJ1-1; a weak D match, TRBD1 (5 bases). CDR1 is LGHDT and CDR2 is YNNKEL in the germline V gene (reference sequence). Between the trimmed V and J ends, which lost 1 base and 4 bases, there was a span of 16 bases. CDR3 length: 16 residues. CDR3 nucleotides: TGTGCCAGCAGCCAAGGAGGGTCCTACGGGGGCACTGAAGCTTTCCTT. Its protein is CASSQGGSYGGTEAFL.

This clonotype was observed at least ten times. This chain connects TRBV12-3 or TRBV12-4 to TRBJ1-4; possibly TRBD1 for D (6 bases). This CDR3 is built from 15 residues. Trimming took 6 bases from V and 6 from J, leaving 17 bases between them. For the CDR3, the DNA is TGTGCCAGCAGGCCACAGGGAAACGTCCATGAAAAACTGTTTTTT. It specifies CASRPQGNVHEKLFF.

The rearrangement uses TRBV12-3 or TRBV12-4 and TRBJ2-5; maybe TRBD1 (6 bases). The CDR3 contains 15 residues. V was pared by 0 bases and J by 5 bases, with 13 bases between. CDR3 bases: TGTGCCAGCAGTTTAGCCCAGGGAAGGGGGGAGACCCAGTACTTC. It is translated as CASSLAQGRGETQYF.

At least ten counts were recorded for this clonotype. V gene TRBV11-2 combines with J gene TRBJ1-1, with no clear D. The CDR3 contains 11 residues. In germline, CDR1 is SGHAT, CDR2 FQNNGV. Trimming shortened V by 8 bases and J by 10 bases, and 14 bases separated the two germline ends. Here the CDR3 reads CASSQSELAFF. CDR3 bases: TGTGCCAGCTCCCAATCGGAGTTAGCTTTCTTT.

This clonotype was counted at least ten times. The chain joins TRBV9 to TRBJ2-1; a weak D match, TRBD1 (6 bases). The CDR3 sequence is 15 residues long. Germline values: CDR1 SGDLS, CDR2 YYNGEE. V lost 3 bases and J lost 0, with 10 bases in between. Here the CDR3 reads CASSGGHGSYNEQFF. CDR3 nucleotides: TGTGCCAGCAGCGGGGGGCATGGCTCCTACAATGAGCAGTTCTTC.

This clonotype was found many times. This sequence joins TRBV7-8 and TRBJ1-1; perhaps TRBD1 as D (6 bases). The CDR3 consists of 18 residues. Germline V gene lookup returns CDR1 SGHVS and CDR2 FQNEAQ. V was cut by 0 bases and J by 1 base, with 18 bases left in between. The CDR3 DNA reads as TGTGCCAGCAGCTTAGCTCCAACCGGGGGGCGCGAGAACACTGAAGCTTTCTTT. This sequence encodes CASSLAPTGGRENTEAFF.

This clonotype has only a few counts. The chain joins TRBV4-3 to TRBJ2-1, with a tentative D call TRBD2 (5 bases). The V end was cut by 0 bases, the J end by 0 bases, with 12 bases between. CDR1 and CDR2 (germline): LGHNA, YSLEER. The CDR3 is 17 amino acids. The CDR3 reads CASSQDYGGTSYNEQFF. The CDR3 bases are TGCGCCAGCAGCCAAGATTACGGAGGAACCTCCTACAATGAGCAGTTCTTC.

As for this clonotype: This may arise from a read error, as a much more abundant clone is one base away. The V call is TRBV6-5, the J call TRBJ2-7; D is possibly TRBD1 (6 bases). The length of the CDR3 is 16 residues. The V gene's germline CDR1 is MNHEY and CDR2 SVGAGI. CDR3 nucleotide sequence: TGTGCCAGCTGTTACTCGATCATCACAGGGACCTACGAGCAGTACTTC. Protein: CASCYSIITGTYEQYF.